The source of this T cell receptor beta chain is a study of cytomegalovirus exposure and HLA in healthy donors. Study observations and caveats: Cytomegalovirus status, reportedly, was diagnosed with high specificity and sensitivity by the classifier. It was only CMV serostatus that was available as immune exposure information. Several V segments, TRBV6-2 and TRBV6-3 among them, could not be told apart and were dropped.

About this clone itself: Its antigen is unidentified. One end of the junction does not line up with germline, which may come from a read error.

The study sampled nominally healthy donors, though unrecorded immune exposures were likely. The CDR3 consists of 15 residues. Germline V gives CDR1 MGHRA, CDR2 YSYEKL. 13 Jbeta primers and 60 Vbeta primers were used for the PCR. TCRdb's table, derived via immunoSEQ multiplex PCR, lists solely in-frame clones and lacks some. The repertoire has roughly 140,000 clones, 78% of them found once; the top ten carry 6.2%. The clonotype originates from a woman aged 35 to 49 in good health and CMV-seropositive. The gene calls are TRBV4-1 and TRBJ2-2, with a possible D match to TRBD2 (5 bases). The specimen was PBMCs. CDR3 bases: TGCGCCAGCAGCCGGGGTGCCCCGAACACCGGGGAGCTGCTTTTT. Translated: CASSRGAPNTGELLF.